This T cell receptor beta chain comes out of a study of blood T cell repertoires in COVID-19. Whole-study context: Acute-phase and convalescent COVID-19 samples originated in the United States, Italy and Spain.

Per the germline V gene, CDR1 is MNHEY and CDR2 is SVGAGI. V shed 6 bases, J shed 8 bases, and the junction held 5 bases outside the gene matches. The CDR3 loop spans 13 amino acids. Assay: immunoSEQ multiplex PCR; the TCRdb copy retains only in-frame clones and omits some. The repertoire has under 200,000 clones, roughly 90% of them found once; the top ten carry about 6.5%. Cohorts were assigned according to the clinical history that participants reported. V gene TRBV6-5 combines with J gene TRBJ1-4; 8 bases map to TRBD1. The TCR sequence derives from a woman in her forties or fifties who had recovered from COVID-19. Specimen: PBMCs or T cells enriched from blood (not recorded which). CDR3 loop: CASRLTGDEKLFF. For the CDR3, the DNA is TGTGCCAGCAGGTTGACAGGGGACGAAAAACTGTTTTTT.